The T cell receptor (beta chain) described here comes from a study of T cell responses to AZD1222 COVID-19 vaccine. General observations from the study: Breadth and depth of Spike-specific TCRs rose after two AZD1222 doses.

Data came from immunoSEQ multiplex PCR; TCRdb stores just in-frame clones and leaves some out. This table has 250,000 to 300,000 clones, around 92% appearing once. The CDR3 has 13 amino acids. V was shortened by 0 bases and J by 12 bases, with 14 bases between the two germline ends. This clone was recorded only once. As yet, its antigen is unknown. This chain joins TRBV12-3 or TRBV12-4 and TRBJ1-2; D gene ambiguous. Source: peripheral blood, taken 28 days after the second AZD1222 dose. The TCR comes from an adult who received the AZD1222 COVID-19 vaccine. CDR3 sequence: CASSLARQAEDTF. DNA of the CDR3: TGTGCCAGCAGTTTAGCGCGGCAGGCCGAAGACACCTTC.